What follows are 30 T cell receptor beta chains derived from one specimen sequenced in a study of shared clonotypes between healthy human individuals. The repertoire was sequenced with immunoSEQ multiplex PCR; TCRdb's copy has only in-frame clones and lacks some. Seen here are about 1 million clones, about 70% observed once, and the top ten hold roughly 1.5%. Sample: memory CD4+ T cells sorted from blood. Subset defined: CD45RA-negative fraction. The receptors were gathered from a man aged 18 to 29 in good health.

This clone showed up just a few times. Written as DNA, the CDR3 is TGCAGCGTTGTACTCCAGGGCACCGGGGAGCTGTTTTTT. Translation gives CSVVLQGTGELFF. The chain uses TRBV29-1 and TRBJ2-2; a weak D match, TRBD1 (5 bases). V lost 4 bases, J lost 4 bases, and 10 bases lay in between. The CDR3 has 13 residues. The germline V gene has CDR1 SQVTM and CDR2 ANQGSEA.

This clone was detected a few times. This sequence joins TRBV25-1 and TRBJ1-6; the D is unclear. Germline CDR1 and CDR2: MGHDK and SYGVNS. This CDR3 is built from 14 residues. V was shortened by 3 bases and J by 6 bases, with 9 bases between the two germline ends. CDR3 DNA: TGTGCCAGCAGTGAGAGATCTGTTAATTCACCCCTCCACTTT. It translates to CASSERSVNSPLHF.

This sequence joins TRBV5-4 and TRBJ2-4; 9 bases fit TRBD2. V was clipped by 4 bases and J by 0 bases; unmatched bases: 2. This CDR3 contains 15 residues. Germline-derived CDR1 and CDR2 are SGHNT and YYREEE (reference sequence). The CDR3 coding sequence is TGTGCCAGCAGCCTAGCGGGAAAAGCCAAAAACATTCAGTACTTC. Its protein is CASSLAGKAKNIQYF.

The gene calls are TRBV6-8 and TRBJ1-2; TRBD1 is a possible D gene (5 bases). The CDR3 spans 15 residues. Trimming pared 0 bases from V and 3 bases from J, leaving 11 bases between. CDR1 and CDR2 from the germline V gene are MNHGY and SAAAGT. The CDR3 nucleotides are TGTGCCAGCAGTTACTCGAGTGAGGGGTACTATGGCTACACCTTC. Its translation: CASSYSSEGYYGYTF.

CDR3 in amino acids: CASSSSGARNTEAFF. The DNA for the CDR3 is TGTGCCAGCAGCTCCTCCGGGGCCCGGAACACTGAAGCTTTCTTT. The chain uses TRBV11-2 and TRBJ1-1; D perhaps matches TRBD1 (5 bases). CDR3 length equals 15 residues. Per the germline V gene, CDR1 is SGHAT and CDR2 is FQNNGV. V was clipped by 4 bases and J by 1 base, with 13 bases between them.

V and J are TRBV6-1 and TRBJ1-5, with TRBD1 identical over 7 bases. V was clipped by 4 bases and J by 2 bases; unmatched bases: 5. This CDR3 region has 15 residues. Germline CDR1 is MNHNS and CDR2 is SASEGT. In DNA, the CDR3 is TGTGCCAGCAGTGGTGACAGGGACCGCAATCAGCCCCAGCATTTT. Translating gives CASSGDRDRNQPQHF.

In this sample, this clone turned up once. The rearrangement links TRBV10-3 to TRBJ2-7; D remains unclear. The CDR3 extends over 14 amino acids. The V and J ends lost 3 bases and 2 bases respectively, with 11 bases between them. Germline-derived CDR1 and CDR2 are ENHRY and SYGVKD. CDR3 sequence (DNA): TGTGCCATCAGTGAAGATGCCCTGACCTACGAGCAGTACTTC. This gives the protein CAISEDALTYEQYF.

The chain joins TRBV5-1 to TRBJ2-3; D unresolved. From germline, CDR1 is SGHRS and CDR2 YFSETQ. The CDR3 contains 15 residues. Trimming left V 1 base short and J 0 bases short, with 9 bases between. The CDR3 protein is CASSLWAESTDTQYF. CDR3 DNA: TGCGCCAGCAGCTTGTGGGCAGAAAGCACAGATACGCAGTATTTT.

The chain is built from TRBV5-6 and TRBJ2-3; 7 bases map to TRBD2. In germline, CDR1 is SGHDT, CDR2 YYEEEE. The CDR3 spans 13 residues. V lost 10 bases to trimming and J lost 2 bases; unmatched junction nucleotides: 7. The CDR3 is CASGGPNTDTQYF. The CDR3 DNA reads TGTGCCTCGGGGGGACCCAACACAGATACGCAGTATTTT.

The V call is TRBV10-3, the J call TRBJ2-7; possible D gene TRBD1, 5 bases. Deletions cut 6 bases from V and 3 bases from J, with 12 bases between. This CDR3 spans 13 amino acids. The germline gives CDR1 ENHRY, CDR2 SYGVKD. CDR3 residues: CAIRGQDGYEQYF. As DNA, the CDR3 is TGTGCCATCAGGGGGCAGGACGGCTACGAGCAGTACTTC.

The chain links TRBV30 to TRBJ2-3; a weak D match, TRBD2 (5 bases). Germline assignment: CDR1 GTSNPN and CDR2 SVGIG (reference sequence). The CDR3 loop spans 16 amino acids. Trimming left V 0 bases short and J 0 bases short, with 13 bases between. This chain's CDR3 is CAWSVHSRGSTDTQYF. CDR3 in DNA: TGTGCCTGGAGTGTACATAGCCGGGGAAGCACAGATACGCAGTATTTT.

The J gene is TRBJ2-5, the V gene TRBV7-2; 8 positions agree with TRBD2. The ends lost 5 bases at V and 7 bases at J; junction bases unmatched: 9. The germline V gene encodes CDR1 SGHTA and CDR2 FQGNSA. The CDR3 covers 14 residues. The CDR3 DNA follows: TGTGCCAGCAGCCCAACGGGGGGGCTTGGGACCCAGTACTTC. The encoded protein is CASSPTGGLGTQYF.

The V and J genes are TRBV20-1 and TRBJ2-7; D might be TRBD1 or TRBD2, each matching 5 bases. CDR1 is DFQATT and CDR2 is SNEGSKA in the germline V gene (reference sequence). The CDR3 has 11 amino acids. The V end was cut by 4 bases, the J end by 5 bases, with 9 bases between. CDR3 coding DNA: TGCAGTGCTATCAGGGAGCACGAGCAGTACTTC. This encodes CSAIREHEQYF.

The chain joins TRBV13 to TRBJ2-3, with 7 bases that match TRBD2. Germline V gene lookup returns CDR1 PRHDT and CDR2 FYEKMQ (reference sequence). The V gene end was trimmed by 1 base and the J gene end by 4 bases; junction bases not matched to a gene: 8. CDR3 length equals 16 residues. As DNA, the CDR3 is TGTGCCAGCAGCTTAGACGGGGGAGGGATCCCAGATACGCAGTATTTT. Its protein product is CASSLDGGGIPDTQYF.

The genes are TRBV6-5 and TRBJ2-1; 9 positions agree with TRBD2. V dropped 5 bases and J dropped 2; count of bases not matched to a gene: 4. The CDR3 covers 15 residues. Germline V gene sequence: CDR1 MNHEY, CDR2 SVGAGI. The CDR3 DNA reads as TGTGCCAGCAGTCCGACTAGCGGACCCTACAATGAGCAGTTCTTC. This gives the protein CASSPTSGPYNEQFF.

Regarding this clone: This may be a read error: a much more frequent sequence differs by one nucleotide. The V gene is TRBV7-2, the J gene TRBJ2-5; 11 bases match TRBD1. Germline CDR1 reads SGHTA; CDR2 reads FQGNSA. V lost 5 bases and J lost 7; bases outside the gene matches: 3. This CDR3 has 13 residues. CDR3 DNA: TGTGCCAGCAGCGCGGGACAGGGGGGGACCCAGTACTTC. It is translated as CASSAGQGGTQYF.

In regard to this clone: Distinct nucleotide sequences in the sample also encode this CDR3. This chain links TRBV18 with TRBJ2-7; the D gene is possibly TRBD2 (6 bases). The CDR3 loop spans 12 amino acids. Germline-derived CDR1 and CDR2 are KGHSH and LQKENI. Trimming cost V 3 bases and J 3 bases, with 6 bases left between them. The chain's CDR3 is CASSPGLYEQYF. DNA of the CDR3: TGTGCCAGCTCACCGGGACTCTACGAGCAGTACTTC.

The V call is TRBV6-1, the J call TRBJ2-7, with TRBD1 identical over 9 bases. This CDR3 spans 12 amino acids. V dropped 7 bases and J dropped 6; count of bases not matched to a gene: 4. Germline CDR1 MNHNS, CDR2 SASEGT. CDR3 region: CASTPTGGEQYF. The CDR3 coding sequence is TGTGCCAGCACCCCGACAGGGGGCGAGCAGTACTTC.

DNA for the CDR3: TGTGCCAGCAGTTACGGGGGGGCAGGAAGGACCTACGAGCAGTACTTC. Translation: CASSYGGAGRTYEQYF. J is TRBJ2-7 and V is TRBV6-5, with D possibly being TRBD2 (7 bases). The CDR3 sequence is 16 residues long. CDR1 MNHEY and CDR2 SVGAGI come from the germline V gene. Trimming left V 2 bases short and J 2 bases short, with 16 bases between.

This chain links TRBV18 with TRBJ2-2; tentatively, D is TRBD1 (6 bases). V dropped 4 bases and J dropped 4 bases, with 10 bases sitting between them. CDR3 size: 14 residues. Germline V CDR1 and CDR2: KGHSH, LQKENI. The CDR3 protein is CASSLGQTTGELFF. The CDR3 DNA reads TGTGCCAGCTCACTAGGACAGACCACCGGGGAGCTGTTTTTT.

This clone was observed a handful of times. Other DNA sequences in this specimen translate into the identical CDR3. The chain is built from TRBV18 and TRBJ1-2; 7 nucleotides line up with TRBD1. Germline lookup yields CDR1 KGHSH and CDR2 LQKENI. The CDR3 runs to 14 residues. V was pared by 3 bases and J by 3 bases, with 4 bases of the junction left unmatched. The CDR3 reads CASSPQGGDYGYTF. CDR3 DNA: TGTGCCAGCTCACCTCAGGGGGGAGACTATGGCTACACCTTC.

In its sample, this clone was seen once. V is TRBV30 and J is TRBJ1-3; no clear D. The CDR3 consists of 16 residues. The germline V and J ends were trimmed by 1 base and 0 bases, with 13 bases remaining between them. CDR1 and CDR2 (germline): GTSNPN, SVGIG (reference sequence). CDR3: CAWSGVQLVSGNTIYF. Here the CDR3 DNA reads TGTGCCTGGAGTGGGGTTCAGCTAGTCTCTGGAAACACCATATATTTT. The full variable domain, rest sourced from reference TRBV30 and TRBJ1-3, is SQTIHQWPATLVQPVGSPLSLECTVEGTSNPNLYWYRQAAGRGLQLLFYSVGIGQISSEVPQNLSASRPQDRQFILSSKKLLLSDSGFYLCAWSGVQLVSGNTIYFGEGSWLTVV.

This rearrangement joins TRBV7-9 to TRBJ2-5; TRBD1 matches 9 bases. J gave up 7 bases and V 3 bases, and 3 bases lay outside the gene matches. CDR3 length equals 13 residues. Germline V gene data show CDR1 as SEHNR and CDR2 as FQNEAQ (reference sequence). CDR3 loop: CASSLGQGATQYF. The CDR3 DNA follows: TGTGCCAGCAGCTTGGGACAGGGAGCGACCCAGTACTTC.

The chain joins TRBV7-6 to TRBJ2-5; D not certain. The CDR3 loop spans 12 amino acids. Between the trimmed V and J ends, which lost 1 base and 6 bases, there was a span of 6 bases. Germline CDR1 is SGHVS and CDR2 is FNYEAQ. The CDR3 loop reads CASSLGEKTQYF. The CDR3 DNA reads as TGTGCCAGCAGCTTAGGGGAAAAGACCCAGTACTTC. The whole variable domain, filled in from reference TRBV7-6 and TRBJ2-5, reads GAGVSQSPRYKVTKRGQDVALRCDPISGHVSLYWYRQALGQGPEFLTYFNYEAQQDKSGLPNDRFSAERPEGSISTLTIQRTEQRDSAMYRCASSLGEKTQYFGPGTRLLVL.

V usage is TRBV7-6 and J usage is TRBJ2-2, with 13 bases aligning to TRBD2. Trimming cost V 3 bases and J 10 bases; bases outside gene matches: 20. CDR3 size: 20 residues. CDR1 and CDR2 (germline): SGHVS, FNYEAQ. CDR3 protein: CASSLVMKLAGGPNFPELFF. CDR3 nucleotides: TGTGCCAGCAGCTTGGTGATGAAACTAGCGGGAGGGCCTAATTTTCCGGAGCTGTTTTTT.

The V gene is TRBV5-6, the J gene TRBJ1-1; 7 nucleotides agree with TRBD1. CDR1 is SGHDT and CDR2 is YYEEEE in the germline V gene. The CDR3 is 16 residues long. Trimming removed 5 bases from V and 0 bases from J; junction bases left unmatched: 10. The CDR3 nucleotides read TGTGCCAGCAGTCCACAGGGGAGGCTAGTGAACACTGAAGCTTTCTTT. Protein product: CASSPQGRLVNTEAFF.

This sequence joins TRBV20-1 and TRBJ2-1, with D possibly TRBD2 on 6 matching bases. The V and J ends lost 5 bases and 12 bases respectively, with 11 bases between them. The CDR3 covers 10 residues. CDR1 is DFQATT and CDR2 is SNEGSKA in the germline V gene (reference sequence). The CDR3 protein is CSAGSGSQFF. Here the CDR3 DNA reads TGCAGTGCTGGGAGCGGGTCGCAGTTCTTC.

With respect to this clone: The junction departs from the called germline gene at one end, perhaps through a read error. This chain uses TRBV7-7 with TRBJ1-5; 7 bases agree with TRBD1. Germline values: CDR1 SSHAT, CDR2 FNYEAQ (reference sequence). The CDR3 contains 14 residues. The CDR3 loop reads CASSLEGANQPQHF. The CDR3 DNA sequence: TGTGCTAGCAGCTTAGAGGGGGCCAATCAGCCCCAGCATTTT.

This clone has a single count. This chain joins TRBV7-8 and TRBJ1-4; D is unclear. The CDR3 has 14 residues. Germline CDR1 reads SGHVS; CDR2 reads FQNEAQ. The V end lost 2 bases, the J end lost 9 bases, and 13 bases lay between the germline ends. CDR3 sequence reads: CASSLSGLGQKLFF. DNA for the CDR3: TGTGCCAGCAGCTTAAGTGGACTTGGACAAAAACTGTTTTTT.

This chain connects TRBV6-4 to TRBJ1-6; no definite D call. Trimming removed 6 bases at V and 0 bases at J, with 9 bases between. The CDR3 is 15 residues long. The V gene's germline CDR1 is MRHNA and CDR2 SNTAGT. The CDR3 DNA follows: TGTGCCAGCAGACTACAGAGCTCCTATAATTCACCCCTCCACTTT. Its protein product is CASRLQSSYNSPLHF.